This T cell receptor beta chain was documented in a study of technical replicates of blood from a few donors. Produced via immunoSEQ multiplex PCR; TCRdb's table is partial and in-frame only. The data hold approximately 60,000 clones, with around nine tenths observed a single time. Per the germline V gene, CDR1 is MGHRA and CDR2 is YSYEKL. The V end lost 4 bases, the J end lost 4 bases, and 13 bases lay between the germline ends. This CDR3 has 14 residues. The receptor was derived from a human donor in good health. Some clones in this sample may be carry-over from other donors' samples. The chain uses TRBV4-1 and TRBJ1-1; no clear D gene. Sequencing was performed on PBMCs. The CDR3 loop reads CASSPPLTGTEAFF. The CDR3 DNA follows: TGCGCCAGCAGCCCCCCCCTCACTGGCACTGAAGCTTTCTTT.